The 18 T cell receptor beta chains reported below all come from one sample, sequenced in a study of blood T cell repertoires in COVID-19. Only in-frame clones appear in the TCRdb table, and some are missing; sequencing was by immunoSEQ multiplex PCR. The data contain over 140,000 clones, about 79% of them seen just once; the ten biggest clones take up roughly 2.9%. Sequenced sample: PBMCs or T cells enriched from blood (not recorded which). Receptors were obtained from a woman in her fifties or sixties who had recovered from COVID-19.

V and J are TRBV4-2 and TRBJ1-1; no reliable D call. Germline CDR1 is LGHNA and CDR2 is YNFKEQ. Trimming pared 0 bases from V and 1 base from J, leaving 9 bases between. This CDR3 is built from 15 residues. CDR3 DNA sequence: TGTGCCAGCAGCCAAGATCTACAGAGGAACACTGAAGCTTTCTTT. Amino acid sequence: CASSQDLQRNTEAFF.

This clone was seen just once. CDR3 DNA sequence: TGTGCCAGCAGCTTAGTCACAGGGCGCGAGCAGTACTTC. The encoded protein is CASSLVTGREQYF. The V call is TRBV13, the J call TRBJ2-7; D is possibly TRBD1 (6 bases). The CDR3 runs 13 residues. Trimming shortened V by 1 base and J by 6 bases, and 10 bases separated the two germline ends. Germline V gene data show CDR1 as PRHDT and CDR2 as FYEKMQ (reference sequence).

This chain connects TRBV27 to TRBJ2-7; a possible D gene is TRBD2 (5 bases). CDR3 length equals 14 residues. Germline loops: CDR1 MNHEY, CDR2 SMNVEV (reference sequence). V lost 6 bases to trimming and J lost 2 bases, with 14 bases between them. CDR3 in amino acids: CASRGRATAYEQYF. The CDR3 DNA sequence: TGTGCCAGCAGGGGGAGAGCCACGGCCTACGAGCAGTACTTC.

This clone was counted a few times. This chain links TRBV5-1 with TRBJ2-1; 7 bases map to TRBD1. Looked up from germline, CDR1 is SGHRS and CDR2 is YFSETQ. Losses at the gene ends were 4 bases for V and 5 bases for J; bases not matched to a gene: 6. The CDR3 contains 14 residues. The CDR3 region has the DNA TGCGCCAGCAGCCCTCAGACAGGGAACAATGAGCAGTTCTTC. It encodes CASSPQTGNNEQFF.

The chain recombines TRBV6-5 with TRBJ1-5, with 7 positions matching TRBD1. The germline CDR1 and CDR2 sequences are MNHEY and SVGAGI. This CDR3 has 15 residues. V shed 4 bases and J 3 bases; nucleotides not matched to a gene: 6. The CDR3 coding sequence is TGTGCCAGCAGTTTAACAGGGGCTAACAATCAGCCCCAGCATTTT. Translating it yields CASSLTGANNQPQHF.

V and J are TRBV11-3 and TRBJ2-1, with 10 nucleotides matching TRBD2. This CDR3 has 18 amino acids. Germline V gene lookup returns CDR1 SGHNT and CDR2 YENEEA. With 0 bases clipped from V and 7 bases from J, the junction kept 12 bases outside the gene matches. CDR3: CASSLDGLAAYLGNEQFF. As DNA, the CDR3 is TGTGCCAGCAGCTTAGATGGACTAGCGGCCTACTTGGGGAATGAGCAGTTCTTC.

The chain links TRBV7-3 to TRBJ2-1; tentative D call: TRBD2 (7 bases). Germline CDR1 SGHTA, CDR2 FQGTGA. This CDR3 is 13 amino acids long. Trimming took 2 bases from V and 9 from J, leaving 11 bases between them. CDR3 bases: TGTGCCAGCAGCTTATCAGGGGAGGGTGAGCAGTTCTTC. Translation gives CASSLSGEGEQFF.

The chain has TRBV6-5 and TRBJ1-2; D perhaps matches TRBD1 (5 bases). Germline V gene sequence: CDR1 MNHEY, CDR2 SVGAGI. CDR3 length: 16 amino acids. Trimming took off 0 bases at V and 6 bases at J, with 17 bases between the two ends. The DNA of the CDR3 is TGTGCCAGCAGTTACTCGCTGCTGGGGACTTACGATGGCTACACCTTC. It encodes CASSYSLLGTYDGYTF.

This chain uses TRBV2 with TRBJ1-2; 8 positions match TRBD1. The V gene's germline CDR1 is SNHLY and CDR2 FYNNEI. The CDR3 length is 16 residues. With V trimmed by 4 bases and J by 4 bases, 11 bases remained unmatched. This chain's CDR3 is CASSAKGAGGGYGYTF. The CDR3 DNA is TGTGCCAGCAGTGCAAAGGGTGCAGGGGGCGGCTATGGCTACACCTTC.

The CDR3 nucleotides are TGTGCCAGCAGGGGGGGGGTCCCCTCCTACAATGAGCAGTTCTTC. This encodes CASRGGVPSYNEQFF. The chain employs TRBV11-1 and TRBJ2-1; 7 bases fit TRBD2. V trimming: 6 bases; J trimming: 0 bases; junction bases outside the gene matches: 5. The CDR3 is 15 residues long. The germline V gene has CDR1 SGHAT and CDR2 FQDESV (reference sequence). The full variable domain, in which reference TRBV11-1 and TRBJ2-1 provide the parts outside the CDR3, is EAEVAQSPRYKITEKSQAVAFWCDPISGHATLYWYRQILGQGPELLVQFQDESVVDDSQLPKDRFSAERLKGVDSTLKIQPAELGDSAMYLCASRGGVPSYNEQFFGPGTRLTVL.

The rearrangement joins TRBV11-3 to TRBJ1-1; tentatively, D is TRBD1 (6 bases). Germline V lookup: CDR1 SGHNT, CDR2 YENEEA. The CDR3 runs 15 residues. Trimming took 3 bases from V and 4 from J, leaving 15 bases between them. As DNA, the CDR3 is TGTGCCAGCAGCTTTAGGTCCCAGGGGAGCACTGAAGCTTTCTTT. Translating gives CASSFRSQGSTEAFF. The whole variable domain, filled in from reference TRBV11-3 and TRBJ1-1, reads EAGVVQSPRYKIIEKKQPVAFWCNPISGHNTLYWYLQNLGQGPELLIRYENEEAVDDSQLPKDRFSAERLKGVDSTLKIQPAELGDSAVYLCASSFRSQGSTEAFFGQGTRLTVV.

The V gene is TRBV18, the J gene TRBJ2-7, with D possibly matching TRBD2 (8 bases). The CDR3 is 16 amino acids. Germline CDR1 KGHSH, CDR2 LQKENI. Trimming removed 3 bases from V and 5 bases from J, with 20 bases in between. CDR3: CASSPRIREGADEQYF. Here the CDR3 DNA reads TGTGCCAGCTCACCCCGGATCCGGGAGGGGGCCGACGAGCAGTACTTC.

The chain carries TRBV12-3 or TRBV12-4 and TRBJ2-7; maybe TRBD1 (6 bases). V shed 7 bases and J shed 3 bases, with 13 bases lying between them. The CDR3 has 13 amino acids. The CDR3 reads CASTLTGSYEQYF. CDR3 nucleotide sequence: TGTGCCAGCACCCTCACAGGGAGCTACGAGCAGTACTTC.

The chain employs TRBV5-1 and TRBJ1-5; D gene unclear. CDR1 and CDR2 (germline): SGHRS, YFSETQ. This CDR3 has 14 amino acids. The germline V and J ends were trimmed by 4 bases and 3 bases, with 11 bases remaining between them. In DNA, the CDR3 is TGCGCCAGCAGCCGAGGCGGGCTCAATCAGCCCCAGCATTTT. Encoded protein: CASSRGGLNQPQHF.

This chain links TRBV7-2 with TRBJ2-5, with D possibly TRBD2 on 6 matching bases. CDR1 is SGHTA and CDR2 is FQGNSA in the germline V gene. The CDR3 loop spans 14 amino acids. Trimming shortened V by 1 base and J by 5 bases, and 11 bases separated the two germline ends. The CDR3 reads CASSLETRVETQYF. The DNA for the CDR3 is TGTGCCAGCAGCTTAGAGACTAGGGTCGAGACCCAGTACTTC.

The chain employs TRBV7-9 and TRBJ2-1, with TRBD1 matching 10 bases. The junction had 9 bases not matched to a gene; V was cut back by 5 bases and J by 8 bases. CDR1 SEHNR and CDR2 FQNEAQ come from the germline V gene (reference sequence). The CDR3 consists of 15 residues. The CDR3 nucleotides are TGTGCCAGCAGCCCCGTAGACAGGGGGCTGGATGAGCAGTTCTTC. It specifies CASSPVDRGLDEQFF.

The chain uses TRBV7-3 and TRBJ2-1; TRBD2 matches 8 bases. Germline-derived CDR1 and CDR2 are SGHTA and FQGTGA. Trimming removed 8 bases from V and 15 bases from J; junction bases left unmatched: 12. The length of the CDR3 is 12 residues. CDR3 sequence reads: CASRDPGGPWFF. The CDR3 coding sequence is TGTGCCAGCCGCGATCCGGGGGGGCCTTGGTTCTTC. The full variable domain, with the rest looked up from reference TRBV7-3 and TRBJ2-1, is GAGVSQTPSNKVTEKGKYVELRCDPISGHTALYWYRQSLGQGPEFLIYFQGTGAADDSGLPNDRFFAVRPEGSVSTLKIQRTERGDSAVYLCASRDPGGPWFFGPGTRLTVL.

The chain uses TRBV28 and TRBJ1-5; the D gene is possibly TRBD1 (6 bases). The V and J ends lost 2 bases and 4 bases respectively, with 12 bases between them. This CDR3 has 15 residues. From germline, CDR1 is MDHEN and CDR2 SYDVKM. CDR3 sequence: CASSLKGTRNQPQHF. CDR3 DNA sequence: TGTGCCAGCAGTTTAAAAGGGACAAGGAATCAGCCCCAGCATTTT.